This T cell receptor (beta chain) was retrieved from a study of technical replicates of blood from a handful of donors. The CDR3 runs 13 residues. J lost 6 bases, V lost 2 bases, and 7 bases had no gene match. CDR1 is GTSNPN, CDR2 SVGIG, per germline (reference sequence). Repertoires were generated with immunoSEQ multiplex PCR, while TCRdb's copy carries only in-frame clones and drops some. The table lists more than 9,500 clones, 80% to 95% of them singletons. The TCR was taken from a human donor in good health. The sequenced material came from PBMCs. The chain combines TRBV30 with TRBJ2-7; 7 bases fit TRBD2. The CDR3 spells CAWSSGGRSEQYF. The CDR3 DNA reads TGTGCCTGGAGTTCGGGGGGTAGATCCGAGCAGTACTTC. The whole variable domain, remainder taken from reference TRBV30 and TRBJ2-7, is SQTIHQWPATLVQPVGSPLSLECTVEGTSNPNLYWYRQAAGRGLQLLFYSVGIGQISSEVPQNLSASRPQDRQFILSSKKLLLSDSGFYLCAWSSGGRSEQYFGPGTRLTVT.